The 10 T cell receptor beta chains listed next were all sequenced from one sample in a study of graft-versus-host responses after intestinal transplantation. Using immunoSEQ multiplex PCR, the repertoire was profiled, and TCRdb retains in-frame clones only, with some absent. The table shows 96,000 or so clones, with about 90% occurring only once. For these receptors, no antigen is known. Material: unstimulated CD4+ T cells sorted from spleen or lymph node cells, obtained before intestinal transplant. The receptors were sampled from a human donor who received an intestinal transplant.

This rearrangement joins TRBV4-2 to TRBJ2-1; a weak D match, TRBD1 (5 bases). Germline-derived CDR1 and CDR2 are LGHNA and YNFKEQ. Trimming pared 0 bases from V and 6 bases from J, leaving 18 bases between. This CDR3 contains 17 residues. CDR3 nucleotides: TGTGCCAGCAGCCAAGATTATGGGCAGGGCCCTTTCAATGAGCAGTTCTTC. This translates into CASSQDYGQGPFNEQFF.

This clone was observed a handful of times. The chain carries TRBV6-1 and TRBJ1-4; D may be TRBD1 (5 bases). V was trimmed by 4 bases and J by 11 bases, leaving 14 bases between them. The CDR3 sequence is 13 residues long. The germline gives CDR1 MNHNS, CDR2 SASEGT. CDR3 residues: CASSGGGSGKLFF. CDR3 sequence (DNA): TGTGCCAGCAGTGGGGGGGGGAGCGGGAAACTGTTTTTT.

The V gene is TRBV5-1, the J gene TRBJ1-1; no clear D gene. The germline V and J ends were trimmed by 1 base and 7 bases, with 14 bases remaining between them. Germline CDR1 SGHRS, CDR2 YFSETQ. This CDR3 has 14 residues. CDR3 in amino acids: CASSLSPPGVEAFF. CDR3 DNA: TGCGCCAGCAGCTTGTCCCCCCCGGGTGTTGAAGCTTTCTTT.

This chain links TRBV30 with TRBJ1-5; no definite D call. The CDR3 contains 14 residues. Germline V gene lookup returns CDR1 GTSNPN and CDR2 SVGIG (reference sequence). Between the trimmed V and J ends, which lost 6 bases and 4 bases, there was a span of 16 bases. DNA for the CDR3: TGTGCCTGTTCGACAATCTCCCCTAATCAGCCCCAGCATTTT. It yields the protein CACSTISPNQPQHF.

The rearrangement uses TRBV7-8 and TRBJ2-7; D perhaps matches TRBD2 (5 bases). The CDR3 covers 16 residues. Germline CDR1 SGHVS, CDR2 FQNEAQ. Trimming took 1 base from V and 1 from J, leaving 14 bases between them. This chain's CDR3 is CASSLVLFGESYEQYF. The DNA for the CDR3 is TGTGCCAGCAGCTTAGTTCTCTTCGGGGAGTCCTACGAGCAGTACTTC. Full variable domain (outside the CDR3, taken from reference TRBV7-8 and TRBJ2-7): GAGVSQSPRYKVAKRGQDVALRCDPISGHVSLFWYQQALGQGPEFLTYFQNEAQLDKSGLPSDRFFAERPEGSVSTLKIQRTQQEDSAVYLCASSLVLFGESYEQYFGPGTRLTVT.

As DNA, the CDR3 is TGCAGCGTTAGGGGGCGGTTCAATGAGCAGTTCTTC. It codes for CSVRGRFNEQFF. The rearrangement uses TRBV29-1 and TRBJ2-1, with 7 bases matching TRBD1. CDR1 and CDR2 (germline): SQVTM, ANQGSEA. This CDR3 region has 12 residues. V lost 5 bases, J lost 6 bases, and 4 bases stayed unmatched.

The chain carries TRBV7-9 and TRBJ2-1, with 7 positions matching TRBD2. This CDR3 spans 16 amino acids. The germline gives CDR1 SEHNR, CDR2 FQNEAQ (reference sequence). The J segment lost 7 bases and the V segment lost 2 bases, leaving 11 bases of the junction unmatched. The DNA for the CDR3 is TGTGCCAGCAGCTTATTACGTGGGAGGGCCTTAAATGAGCAGTTCTTC. It specifies CASSLLRGRALNEQFF.

This rearrangement joins TRBV18 to TRBJ2-7; D is uncertain. The CDR3 totals 14 residues. The ends were cut back, 2 bases at V and 7 bases at J, with 15 bases in the middle. Germline V gene sequence: CDR1 KGHSH, CDR2 LQKENI. The CDR3 spells CASSPVALDREQYF. In DNA form, the CDR3 reads TGTGCCAGCTCACCAGTAGCCCTAGATCGGGAGCAGTACTTC.

The chain recombines TRBV30 with TRBJ1-5; TRBD1 might be the D (5 bases). From germline, CDR1 is GTSNPN and CDR2 SVGIG (reference sequence). Trimming stripped 3 bases from V and 3 bases from J, with 12 bases between. The CDR3 runs to 14 residues. CDR3 protein: CAWSRAGHNQPQHF. The CDR3, as DNA: TGTGCCTGGAGCCGGGCAGGGCACAATCAGCCCCAGCATTTT.

V gene TRBV14 combines with J gene TRBJ2-7; TRBD1 matches at 9 bases. The length of the CDR3 is 15 residues. Trimming at V came to 4 bases and at J to 2 bases, leaving 6 bases not matched to a gene. Looked up from germline, CDR1 is SGHDN and CDR2 is FVKESK. The CDR3 here is CASSPYRDRAYEQYF. The CDR3 DNA reads as TGTGCCAGCAGCCCGTATCGGGACAGGGCCTACGAGCAGTACTTC.